Here is one TCR beta chain with its context. Time point meaning: peripheral blood 6 weeks after treatment start. This sample stems from a study of PD-L1 blockade in urothelial cancer. Study in general: About nine tenths of the roughly 29 patients comprised males who had bladder-origin urothelial cancer. When blood samples were assessed, the median T cell count was 141,255.

TCRdb keeps only in-frame clones here, not all; method: immunoSEQ multiplex PCR. Among 100,000 to 150,000 clones, roughly 82% were seen once, and the ten largest hold 2% to 2.5%. The TCR was taken from a man aged 50 to 60 with urothelial cancer. This specimen was PBMCs, taken around atezolizumab (anti-PD-L1) treatment.

CDR3 amino acids: CASSIRGSRAQHF. In DNA form, the CDR3 reads TGTGCCAGTAGTATTCGGGGGTCAAGGGCCCAGCATTTT. This chain joins TRBV19 and TRBJ1-5; D perhaps matches TRBD1 (5 bases). CDR1 is LNHDA and CDR2 is SQIVND in the germline V gene (reference sequence). The CDR3 covers 13 residues. The V end lost 3 bases, the J end lost 11 bases, and 14 bases lay between the germline ends. The full variable domain, its missing parts supplied by reference TRBV19 and TRBJ1-5, is DGGITQSPKYLFRKEGQNVTLSCEQNLNHDAMYWYRQDPGQGLRLIYYSQIVNDFQKGDIAEGYSVSREKKESFPLTVTSAQKNPTAFYLCASSIRGSRAQHFGDGTRLSIL.